This T cell receptor beta chain was documented in a study of blood T cell repertoires in COVID-19. Overall study context: PBMCs, B-cell-depleted T cells, or T cells were the source of the cDNA or gDNA that made up the material.

Only in-frame clones appear in the TCRdb table, and some are missing; sequencing was by immunoSEQ multiplex PCR. The sample lists roughly 230,000 clones, about 85% occurring once. The germline V gene has CDR1 DFQATT and CDR2 SNEGSKA (reference sequence). V lost 5 bases and J lost 0; bases outside the gene matches: 6. CDR3 length equals 14 residues. The chain couples TRBV20-1 to TRBJ2-5; 7 positions match TRBD2. The clonotype was recovered from an older man with acute or convalescent COVID-19. The specimen was peripheral blood. CDR3 DNA: TGCAGTGCTGGTGGGCGGGGGAACCAAGAGACCCAGTACTTC. Amino acids: CSAGGRGNQETQYF.